Listed below are T cell receptor beta chains from one sample, sequenced in a study of T cells in tuberculosis. TCRdb's copy holds only in-frame clones and misses some; the assay was immunoSEQ multiplex PCR. The sample lists 85,000 to 90,000 clones; more than 75% were seen once. The sample comprised CD1b-GMM tetramer-negative cells sorted from PBMCs. The receptors were sampled from an adult woman with latent tuberculosis. The CDR3 runs from the conserved cysteine through the conserved F or W. The D gene is left open where the match is weak. Clone size is not always given. Where it is, it says once, few, many or a class for expanded clones.

CDR3nt	CDR3aa	v_gene	len	abundance	d_gene	j_gene
TGTGCCAGCAGTTACGGGGGGGGCGAGCAGTACTTC	CASSYGGGEQYF	TRBV6-5	12	.	TRBD2	TRBJ2-7
TGTGCCAGCAGTCAGGGACAGATCTATGGCTACACCTTC	CASSQGQIYGYTF	TRBV25-1	13	.	TRBD1	TRBJ1-2
TGTGCCAGCAGCTCACCGACAGGGGAGAGGGGGTTTGAAAAACTGTTTTTT	CASSSPTGERGFEKLFF	TRBV7-9	17	.	TRBD1	TRBJ1-4
TGCGCCAGCAGCCAAGAGGGACTAGCGGAAATGAGGCAGTTCTTC	CASSQEGLAEMRQFF	TRBV4-1	15	once	TRBD2	TRBJ2-1
TGCAGCGTTGTTTTCGGGCAGGGGGTCAACACCGGGGAGCTGTTTTTT	CSVVFGQGVNTGELFF	TRBV29-1	16	.	TRBD1	TRBJ2-2
TGTGCCAGCAGCTGGGGGACTAGCGGCTACGAGCAGTACTTC	CASSWGTSGYEQYF	TRBV7-8	14	.	TRBD2	TRBJ2-7
TGTGCCAGCAGTTCCGTCCTAGGCGTCTACGAGAAGGGGAACCAAGAGACCCAGTACTTC	CASSSVLGVYEKGNQETQYF	TRBV28	20	.	.	TRBJ2-5
TGTGCCACCAGCAGCGGACAGGGACGAGCCTACGAGCAGTACTTC	CATSSGQGRAYEQYF	TRBV15	15	.	TRBD1	TRBJ2-7
TGTGCCAGCAGCTTATTTACCTTTGACACCGACTCTGGGGCCAACGTCCTGACTTTC	CASSLFTFDTDSGANVLTF	TRBV7-6	19	.	.	TRBJ2-6
TGTGCCAGCAGCTTATTTTCGGTGGTTGGCTATGGCTACACCTTC	CASSLFSVVGYGYTF	TRBV11-2	15	.	.	TRBJ1-2